Listed here are 21 T cell receptor beta chains from one sample, sequenced in a study of T cell changes during pregnancy in multiple sclerosis. Libraries were prepared by immunoSEQ multiplex PCR; TCRdb keeps only in-frame clonotypes and omits some of them. There are 50,000 to 60,000 clones in the sample; about nine tenths occur only once, and under 0.3% lies in the top ten. The material was CD4+ T cells from peripheral blood mononuclear cells, obtained in the second trimester of pregnancy. Receptors originate from a female donor with multiple sclerosis, enrolled in a pregnancy study.

V is TRBV28 and J is TRBJ1-2; 10 bases match TRBD1. This CDR3 contains 15 residues. Germline lookup yields CDR1 MDHEN and CDR2 SYDVKM. V was pared by 7 bases and J by 5 bases, with 10 bases of the junction left unmatched. CDR3 region: CASIRGTGASYGYTF. The CDR3 DNA is TGTGCCAGCATTAGGGGGACAGGGGCCTCTTATGGCTACACCTTC.

This chain connects TRBV9 to TRBJ1-1, with D unclear. CDR3 size: 15 residues. V lost 0 bases to trimming and J lost 1 base, with 10 bases between them. Germline CDR1 SGDLS, CDR2 YYNGEE. The CDR3 region has the DNA TGTGCCAGCAGCGTAGCGGGTTCATGGAACACTGAAGCTTTCTTT. It codes for CASSVAGSWNTEAFF.

The chain recombines TRBV9 with TRBJ2-1; tentatively, D is TRBD1 (6 bases). This CDR3 is built from 13 residues. With 4 bases removed from V and 4 bases from J, the gap between germline ends came to 9 bases. CDR1 is SGDLS and CDR2 is YYNGEE in the germline V gene. CDR3 sequence: CASSYRGYNEQFF. DNA for the CDR3: TGTGCCAGCAGCTATAGGGGGTACAATGAGCAGTTCTTC.

This clone was picked up one time. The chain carries TRBV7-8 and TRBJ2-7; no firm D call. Germline V lookup: CDR1 SGHVS, CDR2 FQNEAQ. V was shortened by 3 bases and J by 4 bases, with 7 bases between the two germline ends. This CDR3 region has 12 residues. In nucleotides, the CDR3 is TGTGCCAGCAGCTTGAGAAGATACGAGCAGTACTTC. Translation gives CASSLRRYEQYF.

The J gene is TRBJ2-4, the V gene TRBV30; perhaps TRBD2 as D (7 bases). Germline CDR1 GTSNPN, CDR2 SVGIG (reference sequence). V lost 2 bases, J lost 3 bases, and 11 bases lay in between. This CDR3 contains 14 residues. This CDR3 reads CAWSRGGSKNIQYF. The CDR3, as DNA: TGTGCCTGGAGTAGGGGGGGGAGCAAAAACATTCAGTACTTC.

V usage is TRBV11-2 and J usage is TRBJ2-3; TRBD2 agrees at 13 bases. CDR1 is SGHAT and CDR2 is FQNNGV in the germline V gene. There are 15 residues in the CDR3. V dropped 5 bases and J dropped 5; count of bases not matched to a gene: 4. The CDR3 bases are TGTGCCAGCAGCAGGGGACTAGCGGGGCAAGATACGCAGTATTTT. Its translation: CASSRGLAGQDTQYF.

The chain couples TRBV6-4 to TRBJ2-3; 14 nucleotides align to TRBD2. CDR1 is MRHNA, CDR2 SNTAGT, per germline. The junction had 13 bases not matched to a gene; V was cut back by 2 bases and J by 0 bases. The CDR3 is 21 residues long. The CDR3 bases are TGTGCCAGCAGTGACCTCCCGACTAGCGGGGGGGTGTACTCTAGCACAGATACGCAGTATTTT. It is translated as CASSDLPTSGGVYSSTDTQYF.

This chain links TRBV19 with TRBJ2-1, with 12 positions matching TRBD2. V dropped 10 bases and J dropped 6; count of bases not matched to a gene: 7. Germline CDR1 reads LNHDA; CDR2 reads SQIVND (reference sequence). The length of the CDR3 is 14 residues. This CDR3 reads CATKWTSGVNEQFF. The CDR3 bases are TGTGCCACTAAGTGGACTAGCGGGGTCAATGAGCAGTTCTTC.

CDR3: CASRTGGASNEQYF. In DNA, the CDR3 is TGTGCCAGCAGAACAGGGGGCGCTTCAAACGAGCAGTACTTC. The chain couples TRBV28 to TRBJ2-7; the match to TRBD1 covers 9 bases. Germline V gene sequence: CDR1 MDHEN, CDR2 SYDVKM. This CDR3 has 14 residues. J gave up 5 bases and V 6 bases, and 8 bases lay outside the gene matches.

The V gene is TRBV10-3, the J gene TRBJ2-7; 12 bases fit TRBD1. Germline values: CDR1 ENHRY, CDR2 SYGVKD. V trimming: 2 bases; J trimming: 5 bases; junction bases outside the gene matches: 10. The CDR3 has 17 amino acids. The CDR3 spells CAISEGTGGKSFHEQYF. DNA of the CDR3: TGTGCCATCAGTGAGGGGACAGGGGGCAAAAGTTTCCACGAGCAGTACTTC.

This rearrangement joins TRBV4-1 to TRBJ2-7; 7 nucleotides match TRBD2. This CDR3 comprises 14 residues. CDR1 and CDR2 (germline): MGHRA, YSYEKL. V was clipped by 6 bases and J by 3 bases; unmatched bases: 8. CDR3 sequence (DNA): TGCGCCAGCAGTACATCTAGCGGAGACTACGAGCAGTACTTC. Translating it yields CASSTSSGDYEQYF.

The chain recombines TRBV6-4 with TRBJ2-1; 7 positions match TRBD1. There are 15 residues in the CDR3. Germline CDR1 and CDR2: MRHNA and SNTAGT. Germline trimming cut 6 bases from V and 2 bases from J; bases unmatched to any gene: 7. CDR3 DNA sequence: TGTGCCAGCAGCCCCGAAGGGGGCACCTACAATGAGCAGTTCTTC. It specifies CASSPEGGTYNEQFF.

The gene calls are TRBV11-2 and TRBJ1-1, with TRBD1 matching 7 bases. V was clipped by 3 bases and J by 0 bases; unmatched bases: 1. CDR1 and CDR2 from the germline V gene are SGHAT and FQNNGV. This CDR3 is built from 14 residues. The CDR3 region is CASSLGQLNTEAFF. Written as DNA, the CDR3 is TGTGCCAGCAGCTTGGGACAGTTGAACACTGAAGCTTTCTTT.

This clone was observed a handful of times. The V gene is TRBV7-9, the J gene TRBJ1-1, with a tentative D call TRBD1 (6 bases). Germline CDR1 reads SEHNR; CDR2 reads FQNEAQ (reference sequence). This CDR3 has 12 amino acids. The V gene lost 5 bases and the J gene lost 11 bases, with 15 bases spanning the gap. CDR3 in amino acids: CASSQPQGTAFF. CDR3 DNA: TGTGCCAGCAGCCAACCACAGGGTACGGCTTTCTTT.

The V call is TRBV19, the J call TRBJ2-2; 11 bases align to TRBD2. The CDR3 runs to 16 residues. The ends lost 8 bases at V and 6 bases at J; junction bases unmatched: 11. The V gene's germline CDR1 is LNHDA and CDR2 SQIVND (reference sequence). The CDR3 nucleotides are TGTGCCAGTGAACCAACTAGCGGGGGAAGTCCCGGGGAGCTGTTTTTT. It specifies CASEPTSGGSPGELFF. Together with reference TRBV19 and TRBJ2-2, the CDR3 gives the full variable domain: DGGITQSPKYLFRKEGQNVTLSCEQNLNHDAMYWYRQDPGQGLRLIYYSQIVNDFQKGDIAEGYSVSREKKESFPLTVTSAQKNPTAFYLCASEPTSGGSPGELFFGEGSRLTVL.

The chain uses TRBV7-2 and TRBJ1-2; 7 bases align to TRBD1. V lost 3 bases, J lost 4 bases, and 2 bases stayed unmatched. The CDR3 loop spans 13 amino acids. The germline CDR1 and CDR2 sequences are SGHTA and FQGNSA. CDR3 amino acids: CASSLGQSYGYTF. DNA of the CDR3: TGTGCCAGCAGCTTGGGACAGTCCTATGGCTACACCTTC.

This chain uses TRBV15 with TRBJ2-7; no clear D gene. CDR1 is LNHNV, CDR2 YYDKDF, per germline (reference sequence). The CDR3 totals 12 residues. V gave up 0 bases and J gave up 3 bases, with 3 bases separating them. The CDR3 DNA follows: TGTGCCACCAGCAGAGACAGCTACGAGCAGTACTTC. This encodes CATSRDSYEQYF.

The J gene is TRBJ2-7, the V gene TRBV15; 10 bases align to TRBD1. The V gene's germline CDR1 is LNHNV and CDR2 YYDKDF (reference sequence). The CDR3 extends over 15 amino acids. The V gene end was trimmed by 3 bases and the J gene end by 2 bases; junction bases not matched to a gene: 4. The CDR3 nucleotides are TGTGCCACCAGCAGCACCGGGACAGGGGCCTACGAGCAGTACTTC. Translating it yields CATSSTGTGAYEQYF.

The rearrangement links TRBV2 to TRBJ1-6, with 7 bases that match TRBD1. CDR3 size: 16 residues. Germline values: CDR1 SNHLY, CDR2 FYNNEI. V trimming: 6 bases; J trimming: 8 bases; junction bases outside the gene matches: 13. The CDR3 loop reads CASRVPRGGGDSPLHF. Here the CDR3 DNA reads TGTGCCAGCAGAGTCCCGAGAGGAGGGGGCGATTCACCCCTCCACTTT.

V gene TRBV19 combines with J gene TRBJ1-5; perhaps TRBD1 as D (6 bases). CDR3 length: 17 residues. CDR1 is LNHDA, CDR2 SQIVND, per germline (reference sequence). Trimming shortened V by 5 bases and J by 2 bases, and 19 bases separated the two germline ends. The CDR3 sequence: CASSGYPTGPGNQPQHF. The CDR3 coding sequence is TGTGCCAGTAGTGGTTACCCGACAGGCCCCGGCAATCAGCCCCAGCATTTT.

The genes are TRBV19 and TRBJ1-2; 7 nucleotides align to TRBD1. Trimming at V came to 5 bases and at J to 4 bases, leaving 13 bases not matched to a gene. Germline V gene sequence: CDR1 LNHDA, CDR2 SQIVND (reference sequence). The CDR3 is made up of 16 amino acids. CDR3 coding DNA: TGTGCCAGTAGTGGGGACAGTGGAGGATCTAGCTATGGCTACACCTTC. Translating gives CASSGDSGGSSYGYTF. Drawing the rest from reference TRBV19 and TRBJ1-2, the complete variable domain is DGGITQSPKYLFRKEGQNVTLSCEQNLNHDAMYWYRQDPGQGLRLIYYSQIVNDFQKGDIAEGYSVSREKKESFPLTVTSAQKNPTAFYLCASSGDSGGSSYGYTFGSGTRLTVV.